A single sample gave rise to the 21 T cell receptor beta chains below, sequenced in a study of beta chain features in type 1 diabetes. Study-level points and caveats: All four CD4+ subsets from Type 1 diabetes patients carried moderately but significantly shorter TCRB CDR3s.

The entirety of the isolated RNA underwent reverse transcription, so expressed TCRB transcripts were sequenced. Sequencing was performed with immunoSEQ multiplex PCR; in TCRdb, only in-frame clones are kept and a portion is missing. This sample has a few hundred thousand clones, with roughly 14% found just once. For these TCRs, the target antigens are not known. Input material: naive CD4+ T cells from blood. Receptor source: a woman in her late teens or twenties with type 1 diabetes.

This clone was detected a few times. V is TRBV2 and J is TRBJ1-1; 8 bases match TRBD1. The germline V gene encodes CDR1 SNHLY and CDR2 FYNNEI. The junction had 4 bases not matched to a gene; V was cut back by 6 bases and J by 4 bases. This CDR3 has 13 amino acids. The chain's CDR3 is CASRETGGTEAFF. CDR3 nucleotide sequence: TGTGCCAGCAGGGAAACAGGGGGCACTGAAGCTTTCTTT.

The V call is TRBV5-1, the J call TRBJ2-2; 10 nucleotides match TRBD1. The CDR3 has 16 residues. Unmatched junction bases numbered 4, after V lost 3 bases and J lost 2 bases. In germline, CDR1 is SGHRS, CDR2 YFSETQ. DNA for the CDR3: TGCGCCAGCAGCTGGGACAGGGGCGGTAACACCGGGGAGCTGTTTTTT. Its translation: CASSWDRGGNTGELFF.

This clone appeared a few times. The CDR3 DNA reads TGTGCCAGCAGCGTCGGACTAGCGGGAGAATACGAGCAGTACTTC. Its protein is CASSVGLAGEYEQYF. The chain combines TRBV9 with TRBJ2-7; the match to TRBD2 covers 13 bases. The J segment lost 4 bases and the V segment lost 2 bases, leaving 3 bases of the junction unmatched. This CDR3 region has 15 residues. Per germline, CDR1 SGDLS and CDR2 YYNGEE.

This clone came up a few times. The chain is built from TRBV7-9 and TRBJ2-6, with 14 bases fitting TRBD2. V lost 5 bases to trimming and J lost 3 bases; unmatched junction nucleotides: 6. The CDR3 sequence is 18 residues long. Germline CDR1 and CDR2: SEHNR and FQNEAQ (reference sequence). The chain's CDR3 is CASSPGTSGSGGANVLTF. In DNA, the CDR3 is TGTGCCAGCAGCCCTGGGACTAGCGGGAGCGGTGGGGCCAACGTCCTGACTTTC.

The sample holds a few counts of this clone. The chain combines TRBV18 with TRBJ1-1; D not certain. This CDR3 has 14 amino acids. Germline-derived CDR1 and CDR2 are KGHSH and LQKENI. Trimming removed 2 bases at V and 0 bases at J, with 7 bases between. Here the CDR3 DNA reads TGTGCCAGCTCACCAACAGACGTGAACACTGAAGCTTTCTTT. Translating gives CASSPTDVNTEAFF.

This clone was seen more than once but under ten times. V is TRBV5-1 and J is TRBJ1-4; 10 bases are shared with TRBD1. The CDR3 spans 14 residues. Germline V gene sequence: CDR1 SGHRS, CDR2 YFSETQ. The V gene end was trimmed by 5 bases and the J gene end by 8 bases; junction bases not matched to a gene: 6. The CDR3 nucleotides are TGCGCCAGCAGACCCGGGACAGGGGAAGAAAAACTGTTTTTT. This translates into CASRPGTGEEKLFF. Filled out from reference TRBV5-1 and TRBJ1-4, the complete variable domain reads KAGVTQTPRYLIKTRGQQVTLSCSPISGHRSVSWYQQTPGQGLQFLFEYFSETQRNKGNFPGRFSGRQFSNSRSEMNVSTLELGDSALYLCASRPGTGEEKLFFGSGTQLSVL.

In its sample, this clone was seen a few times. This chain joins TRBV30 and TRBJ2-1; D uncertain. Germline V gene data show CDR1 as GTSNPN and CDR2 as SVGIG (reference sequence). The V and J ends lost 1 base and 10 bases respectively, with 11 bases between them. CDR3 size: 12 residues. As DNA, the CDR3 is TGTGCCTGGAGTGCTTCGGTGGAGGAGCAGTTCTTC. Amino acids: CAWSASVEEQFF.

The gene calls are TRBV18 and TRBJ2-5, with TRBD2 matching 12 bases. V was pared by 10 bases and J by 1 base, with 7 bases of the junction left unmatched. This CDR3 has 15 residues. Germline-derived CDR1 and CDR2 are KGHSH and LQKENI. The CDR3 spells CATSGLAGFQETQYF. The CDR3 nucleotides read TGTGCCACCTCGGGACTAGCGGGTTTCCAAGAGACCCAGTACTTC.

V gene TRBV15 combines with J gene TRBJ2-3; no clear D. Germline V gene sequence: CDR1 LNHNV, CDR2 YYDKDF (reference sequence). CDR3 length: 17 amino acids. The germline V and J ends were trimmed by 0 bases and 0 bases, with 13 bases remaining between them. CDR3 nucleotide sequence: TGTGCCACCAGCAGAGAGTTTCGCGTACCTAGCACAGATACGCAGTATTTT. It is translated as CATSREFRVPSTDTQYF.

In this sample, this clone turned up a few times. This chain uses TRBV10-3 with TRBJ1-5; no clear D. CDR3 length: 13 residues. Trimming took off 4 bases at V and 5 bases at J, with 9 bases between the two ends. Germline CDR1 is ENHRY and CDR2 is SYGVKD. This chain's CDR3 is CAISVSPDQPQHF. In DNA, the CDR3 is TGTGCCATCAGTGTCTCCCCGGATCAGCCCCAGCATTTT.

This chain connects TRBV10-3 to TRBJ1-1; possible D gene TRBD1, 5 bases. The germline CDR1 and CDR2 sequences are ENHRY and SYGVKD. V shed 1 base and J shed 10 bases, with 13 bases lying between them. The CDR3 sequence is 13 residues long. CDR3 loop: CAISEWQGEGAFF. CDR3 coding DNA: TGTGCCATCAGTGAGTGGCAGGGCGAAGGAGCTTTCTTT.

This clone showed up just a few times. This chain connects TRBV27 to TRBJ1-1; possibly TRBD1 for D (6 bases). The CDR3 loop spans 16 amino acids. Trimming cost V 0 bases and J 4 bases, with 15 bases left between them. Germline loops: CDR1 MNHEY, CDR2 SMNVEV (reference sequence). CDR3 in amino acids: CASSLSRGAGGTEAFF. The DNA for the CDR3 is TGTGCCAGCAGTTTATCGCGGGGGGCGGGAGGCACTGAAGCTTTCTTT.

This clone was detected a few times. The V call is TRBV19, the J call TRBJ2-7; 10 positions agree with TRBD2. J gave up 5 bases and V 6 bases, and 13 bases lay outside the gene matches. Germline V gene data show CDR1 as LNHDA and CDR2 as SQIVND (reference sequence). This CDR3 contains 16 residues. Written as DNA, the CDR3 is TGTGCCAGTAGAAGGCTAGCGGGAGAAATGCGGGACGAGCAGTACGTC. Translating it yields CASRRLAGEMRDEQYV.

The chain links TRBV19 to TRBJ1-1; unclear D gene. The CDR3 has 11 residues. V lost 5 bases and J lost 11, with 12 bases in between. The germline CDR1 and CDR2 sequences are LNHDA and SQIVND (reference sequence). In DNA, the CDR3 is TGTGCCAGTAGTGCTCGACCGGAGGCTTTCTTT. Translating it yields CASSARPEAFF. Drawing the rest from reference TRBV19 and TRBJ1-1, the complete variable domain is DGGITQSPKYLFRKEGQNVTLSCEQNLNHDAMYWYRQDPGQGLRLIYYSQIVNDFQKGDIAEGYSVSREKKESFPLTVTSAQKNPTAFYLCASSARPEAFFGQGTRLTVV.

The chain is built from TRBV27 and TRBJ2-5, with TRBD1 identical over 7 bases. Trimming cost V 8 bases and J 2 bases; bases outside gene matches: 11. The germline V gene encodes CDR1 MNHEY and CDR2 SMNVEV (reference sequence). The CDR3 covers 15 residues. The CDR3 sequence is CASAPDRQRQETQYF. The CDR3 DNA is TGTGCCAGCGCCCCGGACAGGCAACGACAAGAGACCCAGTACTTC.

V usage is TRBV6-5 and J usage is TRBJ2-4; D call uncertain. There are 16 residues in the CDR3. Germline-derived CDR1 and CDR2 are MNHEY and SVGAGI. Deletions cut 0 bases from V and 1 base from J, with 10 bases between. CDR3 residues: CASSYSYPRAKNIQYF. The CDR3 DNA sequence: TGTGCCAGCAGTTACTCGTACCCCCGGGCCAAAAACATTCAGTACTTC.

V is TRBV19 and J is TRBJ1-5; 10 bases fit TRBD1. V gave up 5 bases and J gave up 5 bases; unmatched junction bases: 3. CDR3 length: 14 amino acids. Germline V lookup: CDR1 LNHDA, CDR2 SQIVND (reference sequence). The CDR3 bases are TGTGCCAGTAGTCCCGGGACAGGGGATCAGCCCCAGCATTTT. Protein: CASSPGTGDQPQHF.

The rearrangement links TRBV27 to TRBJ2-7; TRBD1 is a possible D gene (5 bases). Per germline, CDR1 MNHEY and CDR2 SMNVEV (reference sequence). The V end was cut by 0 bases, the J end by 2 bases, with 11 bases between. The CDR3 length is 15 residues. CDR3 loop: CASSLSPGPPYEQYV. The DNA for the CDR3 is TGTGCCAGCAGTTTATCTCCAGGGCCCCCCTACGAGCAGTACGTC.

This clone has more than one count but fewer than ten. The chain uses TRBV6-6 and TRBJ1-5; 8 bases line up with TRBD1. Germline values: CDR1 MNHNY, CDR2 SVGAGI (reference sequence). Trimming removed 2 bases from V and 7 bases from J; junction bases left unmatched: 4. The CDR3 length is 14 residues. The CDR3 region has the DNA TGTGCCAGCAGTTACGACAGGACAGGGCAGCCCCAGCATTTT. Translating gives CASSYDRTGQPQHF.

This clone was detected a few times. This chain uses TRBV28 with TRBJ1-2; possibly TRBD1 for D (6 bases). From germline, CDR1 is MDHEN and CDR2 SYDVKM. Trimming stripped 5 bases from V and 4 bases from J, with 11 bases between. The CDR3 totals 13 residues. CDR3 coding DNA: TGTGCCAGCAGTACAGGGCCCCCCTATGGCTACACCTTC. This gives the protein CASSTGPPYGYTF.

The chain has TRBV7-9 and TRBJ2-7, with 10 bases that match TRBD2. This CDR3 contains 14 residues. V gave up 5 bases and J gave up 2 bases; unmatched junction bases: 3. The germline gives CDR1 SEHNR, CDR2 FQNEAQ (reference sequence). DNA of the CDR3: TGTGCCAGCAGCCCGACTAGCGGGCCCTACGAGCAGTACTTC. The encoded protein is CASSPTSGPYEQYF.